The 29 T cell receptor beta chains below were found in one sample sequenced in a study of T cells in narcolepsy. Sequencing used immunoSEQ multiplex PCR; TCRdb keeps in-frame clones, though not all of them. The table includes some 33,000 clones, roughly 90% detected once. Specimen: CD45RA- memory CD4+ T cells from PBMCs. All receptors come from a human donor with narcolepsy.

The chain couples TRBV4-3 to TRBJ2-3; D perhaps matches TRBD1 (7 bases). This CDR3 region has 16 residues. V gave up 0 bases and J gave up 2 bases, with 12 bases separating them. Germline CDR1 and CDR2: LGHNA and YSLEER. The CDR3, as DNA: TGCGCCAGCAGCCAAGATTGGAGGGGGCCCACAGATACGCAGTATTTT. Translated: CASSQDWRGPTDTQYF.

The gene calls are TRBV18 and TRBJ2-7; a weak D match, TRBD2 (6 bases). Germline V gives CDR1 KGHSH, CDR2 LQKENI. The length of the CDR3 is 13 residues. The V and J ends lost 3 bases and 7 bases respectively, with 13 bases between them. The CDR3: CASSPGQGGEQYF. CDR3 bases: TGTGCCAGCTCACCGGGTCAGGGAGGTGAGCAGTACTTC.

The chain has TRBV5-4 and TRBJ1-3; possible D gene TRBD1, 5 bases. Germline V gene sequence: CDR1 SGHNT, CDR2 YYREEE (reference sequence). Between the trimmed V and J ends, which lost 0 bases and 2 bases, there was a span of 6 bases. The CDR3 runs 14 residues. CDR3 loop: CASSLAGAGNTIYF. The CDR3 DNA sequence: TGTGCCAGCAGCTTGGCGGGGGCTGGAAACACCATATATTTT.

The chain links TRBV5-8 to TRBJ2-5, with D unresolved. Germline V CDR1 and CDR2: SGHTS, YDEGEE. Trimming left V 1 base short and J 4 bases short, with 5 bases between. The CDR3 is made up of 12 amino acids. The CDR3 DNA reads TGTGCCAGCAGCTTGCCGGGAGAGACCCAGTACTTC. Its protein product is CASSLPGETQYF.

J is TRBJ2-7 and V is TRBV5-4, with TRBD2 matching over 8 bases. There are 16 residues in the CDR3. Germline loops: CDR1 SGHNT, CDR2 YYREEE (reference sequence). V shed 4 bases and J 3 bases; nucleotides not matched to a gene: 12. CDR3 sequence reads: CASSLGGQRGNYEQYF. CDR3 DNA: TGTGCCAGCAGCCTGGGTGGGCAGCGGGGGAACTACGAGCAGTACTTC.

The chain couples TRBV5-1 to TRBJ2-4; 10 bases agree with TRBD1. Per germline, CDR1 SGHRS and CDR2 YFSETQ. V was clipped by 4 bases and J by 6 bases; unmatched bases: 7. The CDR3 has 15 residues. The CDR3 DNA reads as TGCGCCAGCAGCGCAACCCGGGACAGGGGAAACATTCAGTACTTC. Protein sequence: CASSATRDRGNIQYF.

The gene calls are TRBV14 and TRBJ1-2; the D gene is possibly TRBD1 (5 bases). V was pared by 4 bases and J by 5 bases, with 11 bases between. This CDR3 comprises 13 residues. Germline CDR1 and CDR2: SGHDN and FVKESK. The CDR3 spells CASSPSGPYGYTF. In nucleotides, the CDR3 is TGTGCCAGCAGCCCTTCAGGGCCTTATGGCTACACCTTC. Full variable domain (missing parts from reference TRBV14 and TRBJ1-2): EAGVTQFPSHSVIEKGQTVTLRCDPISGHDNLYWYRRVMGKEIKFLLHFVKESKQDESGMPNNRFLAERTGGTYSTLKVQPAELEDSGVYFCASSPSGPYGYTFGSGTRLTVV.

V gene TRBV6-6 combines with J gene TRBJ1-4, with a possible D match to TRBD1 (5 bases). Germline V gene sequence: CDR1 MNHNY, CDR2 SVGAGI (reference sequence). The CDR3 has 13 residues. Trimming stripped 6 bases from V and 0 bases from J, with 5 bases between. In DNA form, the CDR3 reads TGTGCCAGCAGACAGGCAACTAATGAAAAACTGTTTTTT. It translates to CASRQATNEKLFF.

J is TRBJ1-1 and V is TRBV5-1; 9 bases align to TRBD1. The germline V gene encodes CDR1 SGHRS and CDR2 YFSETQ. V shed 3 bases and J 6 bases; nucleotides not matched to a gene: 9. This CDR3 contains 15 residues. CDR3 region: CASSSESGQGSEAFF. CDR3 DNA: TGCGCCAGCAGCTCCGAGTCGGGACAGGGCTCTGAAGCTTTCTTT.

This chain connects TRBV7-8 to TRBJ1-1, with D possibly being TRBD1 (6 bases). The germline V gene has CDR1 SGHVS and CDR2 FQNEAQ. This CDR3 region has 15 residues. Trimming stripped 5 bases from V and 0 bases from J, with 13 bases between. In DNA form, the CDR3 reads TGTGCCAGCAGCCATGGGGACACTATGAACACTGAAGCTTTCTTT. It yields the protein CASSHGDTMNTEAFF.

This chain links TRBV7-9 with TRBJ1-2, with D possibly matching TRBD1 (5 bases). The CDR3 extends over 14 amino acids. V lost 5 bases and J lost 3, with 13 bases in between. Germline CDR1 reads SEHNR; CDR2 reads FQNEAQ (reference sequence). CDR3 DNA sequence: TGTGCCAGCAGCCGGGACCACGGGGACTATGGCTACACCTTC. This sequence encodes CASSRDHGDYGYTF. Variable domain in full (rest from reference TRBV7-9 and TRBJ1-2): DTGVSQNPRHKITKRGQNVTFRCDPISEHNRLYWYRQTLGQGPEFLTYFQNEAQLEKSRLLSDRFSAERPKGSFSTLEIQRTEQGDSAMYLCASSRDHGDYGYTFGSGTRLTVV.

The table lists this clone with a count of one. The rearrangement uses TRBV5-5 and TRBJ1-3; D is perhaps TRBD1 (5 bases). V was pared by 1 base and J by 3 bases, with 11 bases between. CDR3 length: 15 amino acids. Per the germline V gene, CDR1 is SGHKS and CDR2 is YYEKEE (reference sequence). The CDR3 DNA reads as TGTGCCAGCAGCTTGAATGGGGGGAATGGAAACACCATATATTTT. The encoded protein is CASSLNGGNGNTIYF.

This chain links TRBV5-1 with TRBJ2-1, with 8 bases identical to TRBD2. The CDR3 extends over 16 amino acids. Germline lookup yields CDR1 SGHRS and CDR2 YFSETQ. V shed 6 bases, J shed 0 bases, and the junction held 8 bases outside the gene matches. DNA of the CDR3: TGCGCCAGCACATCTGGCGGGGGGAGCTCCTACAATGAGCAGTTCTTC. Encoded protein: CASTSGGGSSYNEQFF.

The chain links TRBV2 to TRBJ1-1; D is unclear. This CDR3 has 14 residues. Germline CDR1 SNHLY, CDR2 FYNNEI. V gave up 8 bases and J gave up 1 base, with 14 bases separating them. The CDR3, as DNA: TGTGCCAGCGGTCCCCTAACACGGAACACTGAAGCTTTCTTT. It is translated as CASGPLTRNTEAFF.

The chain couples TRBV28 to TRBJ1-2; no clear D gene. The CDR3 extends over 14 amino acids. Per germline, CDR1 MDHEN and CDR2 SYDVKM. Trimming cost V 3 bases and J 2 bases, with 10 bases left between them. The CDR3 DNA reads TGTGCCAGCAGTTTGTCGGCGGGGAACTATGGCTACACCTTC. Translated, it gives CASSLSAGNYGYTF.

The CDR3 sequence is CASRLDRASNQPQHF. DNA of the CDR3: TGTGCCAGTAGGTTGGACAGAGCTAGCAATCAGCCCCAGCATTTT. The rearrangement joins TRBV19 to TRBJ1-5, with D maybe TRBD1 (6 bases). CDR1 LNHDA and CDR2 SQIVND come from the germline V gene (reference sequence). The CDR3 contains 15 residues. V lost 6 bases and J 0 bases, leaving 12 bases between the germline ends.

The V gene is TRBV5-8, the J gene TRBJ2-3; TRBD2 matches 12 bases. This CDR3 comprises 16 residues. The J segment lost 2 bases and the V segment lost 0 bases, leaving 1 base of the junction unmatched. In germline, CDR1 is SGHTS, CDR2 YDEGEE. The CDR3 protein is CASSLGLAGDTDTQYF. Written as DNA, the CDR3 is TGTGCCAGCAGCTTGGGACTAGCGGGGGACACAGATACGCAGTATTTT.

V is TRBV9 and J is TRBJ1-4, with a tentative D call TRBD1 (6 bases). Deletions cut 4 bases from V and 3 bases from J, with 13 bases between. The CDR3 runs to 15 residues. From germline, CDR1 is SGDLS and CDR2 YYNGEE. The CDR3 DNA follows: TGTGCCAGCAGCTTAAGGGGGGGTCCTAATGAAAAACTGTTTTTT. The encoded protein is CASSLRGGPNEKLFF.

This clone was seen just once. The rearrangement joins TRBV25-1 to TRBJ1-2; unclear D gene. The ends were cut back, 1 base at V and 0 bases at J, with 9 bases in the middle. This CDR3 has 15 amino acids. Germline loops: CDR1 MGHDK, CDR2 SYGVNS. The DNA of the CDR3 is TGTGCCAGCAGTGAATCTTCGGCGGCTAACTATGGCTACACCTTC. This translates into CASSESSAANYGYTF.

The chain links TRBV11-3 to TRBJ2-2; 9 positions match TRBD1. Germline V gene lookup returns CDR1 SGHNT and CDR2 YENEEA. J lost 6 bases, V lost 3 bases, and 2 bases had no gene match. The CDR3 contains 14 residues. Here the CDR3 DNA reads TGTGCCAGCAGCTTGACAGGGGGTCCCGGGGAGCTGTTTTTT. Translation gives CASSLTGGPGELFF.

This chain joins TRBV11-2 and TRBJ2-7; D is uncertain. V lost 3 bases to trimming and J lost 3 bases, with 6 bases between them. The CDR3 sequence is 12 residues long. Per the germline V gene, CDR1 is SGHAT and CDR2 is FQNNGV. CDR3 sequence reads: CASSFSLYEQYF. The CDR3 region has the DNA TGTGCCAGCAGCTTTAGCCTCTACGAGCAGTACTTC.

The sample holds one count of this clone. The rearrangement joins TRBV4-1 to TRBJ1-4; D is perhaps TRBD1 (5 bases). There are 15 residues in the CDR3. The germline V and J ends were trimmed by 1 base and 5 bases, with 11 bases remaining between them. Per the germline V gene, CDR1 is MGHRA and CDR2 is YSYEKL. CDR3 DNA sequence: TGCGCCAGCAGCCAAGTCCGGGGGGGGAATGAAAAACTGTTTTTT. It is translated as CASSQVRGGNEKLFF.

The gene calls are TRBV7-9 and TRBJ2-7; 9 nucleotides agree with TRBD1. Per the germline V gene, CDR1 is SEHNR and CDR2 is FQNEAQ (reference sequence). Trimming removed 4 bases from V and 5 bases from J; junction bases left unmatched: 15. The CDR3 is 17 amino acids. Here the CDR3 reads CASSSRSTGGALNEQYF. Here the CDR3 DNA reads TGTGCCAGCAGCTCGCGGTCCACAGGGGGCGCCCTAAACGAGCAGTACTTC.

The chain has TRBV21-1 and TRBJ2-5; TRBD1, the table's D call, lacks a check against the DNA. TRBV21-1 is given as a pseudogene. The CDR3 contains 12 residues. The CDR3 sequence is CASSSRKETQYF. CDR3 nucleotide sequence: TGTGCCAGCAGCAGCAGGAAAGAGACCCAGTACTTC.

V gene TRBV10-3 combines with J gene TRBJ2-3; 12 bases are shared with TRBD2. The V and J ends lost 2 bases and 3 bases, in that order; junction bases with no gene match: 3. This CDR3 has 16 residues. Germline CDR1 is ENHRY and CDR2 is SYGVKD. The CDR3 DNA follows: TGTGCCATCAGTGAGAGGACTAGCGGGGTTACAGATACGCAGTATTTT. The encoded protein is CAISERTSGVTDTQYF.

The V and J genes are TRBV30 and TRBJ1-4; weak D call: TRBD1 (5 bases). CDR1 and CDR2 from the germline V gene are GTSNPN and SVGIG (reference sequence). This CDR3 has 13 residues. This CDR3 is CHRLPATNEKLFF. The CDR3 nucleotides read TGTCACAGGCTCCCTGCAACTAATGAAAAACTGTTTTTT.

CDR3 sequence: CASRDTTSGRVYEQYF. As DNA, the CDR3 is TGTGCCAGCAGGGACACGACTAGCGGGAGGGTATACGAGCAGTACTTC. The rearrangement uses TRBV2 and TRBJ2-7, with 14 nucleotides matching TRBD2. V trimming: 6 bases; J trimming: 4 bases; junction bases outside the gene matches: 8. The CDR3 length is 16 residues. CDR1 and CDR2 from the germline V gene are SNHLY and FYNNEI.

The chain combines TRBV5-1 with TRBJ1-5; D gene ambiguous. Germline V lookup: CDR1 SGHRS, CDR2 YFSETQ. Trimming stripped 1 base from V and 3 bases from J, with 8 bases between. CDR3 size: 14 residues. The CDR3: CASSLTADNQPQHF. CDR3 DNA: TGCGCCAGCAGCTTGACGGCAGACAATCAGCCCCAGCATTTT. The full variable domain, with the rest looked up from reference TRBV5-1 and TRBJ1-5, is KAGVTQTPRYLIKTRGQQVTLSCSPISGHRSVSWYQQTPGQGLQFLFEYFSETQRNKGNFPGRFSGRQFSNSRSEMNVSTLELGDSALYLCASSLTADNQPQHFGDGTRLSIL.

The V and J genes are TRBV6-1 and TRBJ1-4; TRBD1 is a possible D gene (5 bases). Germline V gene sequence: CDR1 MNHNS, CDR2 SASEGT. The CDR3 consists of 12 residues. The ends were cut back, 8 bases at V and 9 bases at J, with 13 bases in the middle. The CDR3 sequence: CASSPEGKKLFF. The CDR3 nucleotides read TGTGCCAGCTCCCCGGAGGGGAAAAAACTGTTTTTT.